A selection of T cell receptor beta chains follows, all from one sample in a study of blood T cell repertoires in COVID-19. Data came from immunoSEQ multiplex PCR; TCRdb stores just in-frame clones and leaves some out. Among more than 200,000 clones, roughly 86% were seen once, and the ten largest hold roughly 4.9%. The source material was peripheral blood. These receptors all come from a woman aged 60-70 years with COVID-19, enrolled during active disease. Both conserved end residues are part of each CDR3. The D gene is left open where the match is weak. Size tells how often a clone was seen (once, few, many) or the class of an expanded clone, and some rows leave it out.

j_gene | v_gene | abundance | d_gene | len | CDR3nt | CDR3aa
TRBJ1-1 | TRBV5-4 | NA | NA | 15 | TGTGCCAGCAGCCCCCCTGGACAGATGAACACTGAAGCTTTCTTT | CASSPPGQMNTEAFF
TRBJ2-7 | TRBV28 | NA | NA | 12 | TGTGCCAGCAGTTCGGGGGTACACGAGCAGTACTTC | CASSSGVHEQYF
TRBJ2-3 | TRBV4-1 | NA | TRBD2 | 16 | TGCGCCAGCAGCCAAGAGCTGGCGGGAGGGCCGAGTACGCAGTATTTT | CASSQELAGGPSTQYF
TRBJ1-3 | TRBV28 | NA | NA | 14 | TGTGCCAGCAGTCGGGACATTTTTGGAAACACCATATATTTT | CASSRDIFGNTIYF
TRBJ2-1 | TRBV7-3 | NA | NA | 15 | TGTGCCAGCAGCTCCCATGGACTACCTTCCAATGAGCAGTTCTTC | CASSSHGLPSNEQFF
TRBJ1-5 | TRBV9 | NA | NA | 15 | TGTGCCAGCAGCGAGGACGGGGGGATCAATCAGCCCCAGCATTTT | CASSEDGGINQPQHF
TRBJ2-7 | TRBV5-1 | NA | TRBD2 | 15 | TGCGCCACGACTCCGACTAGCGGGGAAACCTACGAGCAGTACTTC | CATTPTSGETYEQYF
TRBJ1-1 | TRBV5-1 | few | NA | 13 | TGCGCCAGCAGCTTGGTGCGGAACACTGAAGCTTTCTTT | CASSLVRNTEAFF
TRBJ1-6 | TRBV5-5 | few | NA | 15 | TGTGCCAGCAGCTCGGGAGAGACTAATAATTCACCCCTCCACTTT | CASSSGETNNSPLHF
TRBJ1-5 | TRBV7-8 | NA | NA | 13 | TGTGCCAGCAGAGGGACGGGGGATCAGCCCCAGCATTTT | CASRGTGDQPQHF
TRBJ1-1 | TRBV6-5 | NA | TRBD1 | 13 | TGTGCCAGCAGGCTCTCAGGGGGAGGTGAAGCTTTCTTT | CASRLSGGGEAFF
TRBJ2-3 | TRBV24-1 | NA | TRBD2 | 14 | TGTGCCACCAGTGACTCCGGGAGGAAAGATACGCAGTATTTT | CATSDSGRKDTQYF
TRBJ2-7 | TRBV7-8 | NA | TRBD1 | 15 | TGTGCCAGCAGCCCGAGGACAGGGCCCTCCTACGAGCAGTACTTC | CASSPRTGPSYEQYF
TRBJ2-7 | TRBV7-2 | NA | TRBD1 | 14 | TGTGCCAGCAGCACTGGACAGGGTTGGAGCGAGCAGTACTTC | CASSTGQGWSEQYF
TRBJ2-1 | TRBV6-2/TRBV6-3 | NA | TRBD2 | 13 | TGTGCCAGCAGTTTAGCGGGAGTGGGGGAGCAGTTCTTC | CASSLAGVGEQFF
TRBJ2-1 | TRBV29-1 | NA | NA | 11 | TGCAGCGTTGCGACTAGCAATGAGCAGTTCTTC | CSVATSNEQFF
TRBJ1-5 | TRBV30 | NA | NA | 17 | TGTGCCTGGAGTGCATCAAGGACAGACTATAGCAATCAGCCCCAGCATTTT | CAWSASRTDYSNQPQHF
TRBJ1-2 | TRBV20-1 | NA | NA | 12 | TGCAGTGCTAGTGTTTTCATCTATGGCTACACCTTC | CSASVFIYGYTF
TRBJ2-3 | TRBV10-1 | once | TRBD1 | 16 | TGCGCCAGCAGTGAGAGGCAAGGGGGCGGTTTGGATACGCAGTATTTT | CASSERQGGGLDTQYF
TRBJ2-3 | TRBV7-9 | once | NA | 15 | TGTGCCAGCAGGTCGATGGCCCCTAATACTAATACGCAGTATTTT | CASRSMAPNTNTQYF
TRBJ2-3 | TRBV6-1 | once | TRBD2 | 16 | TGTGCCAGCAGTGATTTTAGCGGGGCTAGCACAGATACGCAGTATTTT | CASSDFSGASTDTQYF
TRBJ1-1 | TRBV18 | once | NA | 14 | TGTGCCAGCTCCCAAATCCGGGACACCCGTGAAGCTTTCTTT | CASSQIRDTREAFF
TRBJ1-4 | TRBV19 | NA | NA | 15 | TGTGCCAGTAGGGCACAGGGTGCAACTAATGAAAAACTGTTTTTT | CASRAQGATNEKLFF
TRBJ1-1 | TRBV5-4 | NA | TRBD1 | 14 | TGTGCCAGCAGCTTGGAGGGGGCGCGCACTGAAGCTTTCTTT | CASSLEGARTEAFF
TRBJ1-1 | TRBV2 | NA | NA | 13 | TGTGCCAGCAGTGGAGGGGGGAACACTGAAGCTTTCTTT | CASSGGGNTEAFF
TRBJ1-5 | TRBV6-5 | NA | TRBD1 | 13 | TGTGCCAGCCCAGACAGGGCCGGTCAGCCCCAGCATTTT | CASPDRAGQPQHF
TRBJ2-1 | TRBV13 | NA | TRBD2 | 20 | TGTGCCAGCAGCTTAGGCCCAGCTAGCGGGAGCCTTAGCTCCTACAATGAGCAGTTCTTC | CASSLGPASGSLSSYNEQFF
TRBJ1-3 | TRBV5-1 | NA | NA | 15 | TGCGCCAGCAGCTTGGATGGAGGCTCTGGAAACACCATATATTTT | CASSLDGGSGNTIYF
TRBJ2-7 | TRBV19 | NA | TRBD2 | 18 | TGTGCCAGTAGCCGAGGGCTAGCGGGAGGCACAAGCTCCTACGAGCAGTACTTC | CASSRGLAGGTSSYEQYF
TRBJ1-5 | TRBV4-3 | NA | TRBD1 | 15 | TGCGCCAGCAGCCAAGAGGACAGGTCGGGTCAGCCCCAGCATTTT | CASSQEDRSGQPQHF
TRBJ2-7 | TRBV19 | NA | TRBD2 | 15 | TGTGCCAGTAGGTTAGCGGGAAGAGTATCCTACGAGCAGTACTTC | CASRLAGRVSYEQYF
TRBJ2-2 | TRBV29-1 | NA | NA | 11 | TGCAGCGCTACGGGGACCGGGGAGCTGTTTTTT | CSATGTGELFF
TRBJ1-2 | TRBV5-1 | once | NA | 13 | TGCGCCAGCAGCCTTGGGCGGGAGTATGGCTACACCTTC | CASSLGREYGYTF
TRBJ2-5 | TRBV3-1/TRBV3-2 | NA | NA | 11 | TGTGCCAGCAGCAATTCGGAGACCCAGTACTTC | CASSNSETQYF
TRBJ1-4 | TRBV4-1 | once | TRBD1 | 14 | TGCGCCAGCGAAGGGACAGGGGGAAATGAAAAACTGTTTTTT | CASEGTGGNEKLFF
TRBJ1-3 | TRBV30 | NA | TRBD1 | 14 | TGTGCCTGGAGGGTAACAGGGGCAGGAAACACCATATATTTT | CAWRVTGAGNTIYF
TRBJ1-5 | TRBV19 | NA | TRBD1 | 16 | TGTGCCAGTAGTGCCCGGACAGGGGAATGGAATCAGCCCCAGCATTTT | CASSARTGEWNQPQHF
TRBJ2-3 | TRBV29-1 | NA | TRBD2 | 15 | TGCAGCGTTGCGCTACTAGCGGGAGAGACAGATACGCAGTATTTT | CSVALLAGETDTQYF
TRBJ1-2 | TRBV6-6 | NA | NA | 14 | TGTGCCAGCAGTTACTCCCAGGACTACTATGGCTACACCTTC | CASSYSQDYYGYTF
TRBJ2-7 | TRBV2 | NA | TRBD2 | 12 | TGTGCCACCCGGGGGGGGGTCTGGGAGCAGTACTTC | CATRGGVWEQYF
TRBJ1-4 | TRBV19 | NA | NA | 14 | TGTGCCAGTAGCCCTAGTGCAACTAATGAAAAACTGTTTTTT | CASSPSATNEKLFF
TRBJ1-1 | TRBV27 | NA | TRBD1 | 15 | TGTGCCAGCTCCCAGACCTACAGGGGAGTGACTGAAGCTTTCTTT | CASSQTYRGVTEAFF
TRBJ2-1 | TRBV5-1 | NA | NA | 14 | TGCGCCAGCAGCTCATTCAGGACTACCAATGAGCAGTTCTTC | CASSSFRTTNEQFF
TRBJ1-1 | TRBV29-1 | NA | TRBD1 | 17 | TGCAGCGTTAACCCGAGCCCGACAGGGGCTAAAAACACTGAAGCTTTCTTT | CSVNPSPTGAKNTEAFF
TRBJ2-1 | TRBV27 | NA | TRBD1 | 14 | TGTGCCAGCCCCAGGACAGGGGATAATAGTGAGCAGTTCTTC | CASPRTGDNSEQFF
TRBJ1-1 | TRBV20-1 | NA | NA | 14 | TGCAGTGCTAGTCCGACCTATGCGGGGGCTGAAGCTTTCTTT | CSASPTYAGAEAFF
TRBJ2-7 | TRBV7-9 | NA | TRBD2 | 13 | TGTGCCAGCAGCTTAGATCTAGCGGCCAGCAAGTACTTC | CASSLDLAASKYF
TRBJ2-1 | TRBV30 | NA | NA | 14 | TGTGCCTGGTCCCCACCGAACAGGGTTGGTGAGCAGTTCTTC | CAWSPPNRVGEQFF
TRBJ2-1 | TRBV7-3 | once | TRBD2 | 16 | TGTGCCAGCAGCTCCTCGACTAGCGGGAGGGCCCAAGAGCAGTTCTTC | CASSSSTSGRAQEQFF
TRBJ2-5 | TRBV28 | NA | TRBD1 | 15 | TGTGCCAGCAGCTTGACAGGGGGGGACCAAGAGACCCAGTACTTC | CASSLTGGDQETQYF
TRBJ1-1 | TRBV5-1 | NA | NA | 14 | TGCGCCAGCAGCTTGTACGGGGAGAACACTGAAGCTTTCTTT | CASSLYGENTEAFF
TRBJ1-5 | TRBV18 | NA | NA | 15 | TGTGCCAGCTCACCAAGGACAGCCAGCAATCAGCCCCAGCATTTT | CASSPRTASNQPQHF
TRBJ1-3 | TRBV7-9 | NA | NA | 17 | TGTGCCAGCAGTTTCCCGACAGGAGGTCACTCTGGAAACACCATATATTTT | CASSFPTGGHSGNTIYF
TRBJ2-3 | TRBV2 | NA | TRBD1 | 15 | TGTGCCAGCAGTGAAGGACAGGGGTATACAGATACGCAGTATTTT | CASSEGQGYTDTQYF